This T cell receptor beta chain was identified during a study of beta chain features in type 1 diabetes. Study-wide points: Shorter TCRB CDR3s, moderately but significantly so, were found in Type 1 diabetes patients in all four CD4+ subsets.

The investigators reverse transcribed all of the isolated RNA, so they sequenced expressed TCRB transcripts. Here immunoSEQ multiplex PCR was the method, and the copy in TCRdb shows in-frame clones only, minus some. The top ten clones hold under 0.55% of a sample with about 170,000 clones, almost 8% of them seen once. With regard to this clone: The antigen remains undetermined.

Germline V lookup: CDR1 LNHNV, CDR2 YYDKDF (reference sequence). The V gene lost 8 bases and the J gene lost 0 bases, with 10 bases spanning the gap. The CDR3 loop spans 13 amino acids. Sequencing used central memory CD4+ T cells from blood. This TCR was recovered from a man younger than 35 with type 1 diabetes. This chain joins TRBV15 and TRBJ2-5, with a tentative D call TRBD2 (5 bases). Here the CDR3 DNA reads TGTGCCACCTTAGAGGGTAACCAAGAGACCCAGTACTTC. It yields the protein CATLEGNQETQYF.